What follows describes a single T cell receptor beta chain. Its antigen target is currently unknown. No base-level quality is on record; no much larger clone is a single base apart. These data are taken from a study of vaccination and CD4 T cells after COVID-19 (dated by TCRdb to 2022 to 2024). For context, the study as a whole: SARS-CoV-2 positivity had been established in the convalescent patients by nasal swab PCR, and mild disease was recorded in several of these patients and severe disease in one. Post-vaccine blood samples were collected a median of approximately 72 days after the second vaccine dose, ranging from roughly 12 to 250 days. In the convalescent cohort there were six males and four females, among whom were two Hispanic individuals, seven Caucasians, two Asians and one multiracial person. In 9 to 11 COVID-19 convalescent patients and a handful of infection-naive healthy vaccine recipients, researchers compared the spike-specific CD4+ TCR repertoire from before mRNA vaccination with the repertoire from after. Post-COVID blood samples were collected from convalescent patients a median of around 96 days after diagnosis, with a range of about 35 to 161 days. Culture stimuli were overlapping spike peptide pools from SARS-CoV-2 and from the common cold coronaviruses HCoV-NL63, HCoV-OC43 and HCoV-229E. Each participant got two doses of either the Pfizer-BioNTech BNT162b2 vaccine (n=8) or the Moderna mRNA-1273 vaccine (n=2). In control cultures, a CEFX viral epitope pool was used as positive control, an HIV-1 Nef peptide pool was used as negative control, or no peptide was added. Overall results and qualifications from the work: An increase in the median number of SARS-CoV-2-reactive clonotypes from approximately 21 after infection to roughly 36 after vaccination was observed, but the change was not found to be significant. The study included relatively few convalescent patients and did not analyze early timepoints after natural infection. Nearly all vaccine-specific clones in convalescent patients (304 of 307) were mono-reactive for SARS-CoV-2 spike rather than cross-reactive with common cold coronaviruses. In convalescent patients, a median approximately 86% of post-vaccine SARS-CoV-2-reactive clones were detected only after vaccination, and vaccine-specific priming was suggested by this finding.

The library was generated by PCR. DNA from cultured CD4+ T cells was subjected to TCR sequencing with the Oncomine TCR Beta short-read assay at the Johns Hopkins FTIC core. Genomic DNA was extracted from the cultured CD4+ T cells with the QIAamp micro DNA kit. Oncomine TCR Beta libraries made from cultured CD4+ T cells were pooled using unique dual indexes and sequenced on an Illumina iSeq 100. The published analysis was carried out like this. Non-productive sequences were filtered out, and CDR3s that did not start with C, did not end with F or W, or were shorter than 7 amino acids were discarded. Antigen-specific clonotypes were identified with the MANAFEST web application by comparing peptide-stimulated wells with reference and other culture wells. Positive clones required FDR below 0.05, an odds ratio above 5, and productive frequency above 0.1% in at least two of three replicate wells. A clonotype was classed as cross-reactive if the clonotype showed significant expansion both in SARS-CoV-2 spike wells and in at least one common cold coronavirus spike condition. Levenshtein distances (stringdist) and unrooted phylogenetic trees (ape) in R version 3.6.1 were used to assess CDR3 homology. TCRdb reworked the public reads: Q25 trimming with fastp, MiXCR clone assembly, productive beta chains retained. Every CDR3 protein is listed once, alongside the most common genes and DNA of its rows. These V and J calls are TCRdb output, not the study's own analysis. The sample data list more than 10,000 distinct CDR3 sequences, and roughly 41% of these were observed just once. Over 7.5% of the sample goes to the ten largest clones.

What the treatment or condition label conveys for this sample: 10-day PBMC culture with coronavirus spike peptide pools or control peptides (ViraFEST assay). The study used the ViraFEST assay, which expanded antigen-specific T cells with peptide pools and then identified expanded clonotypes by TCR sequencing. Positive SARS-CoV-2 PCR tests in the convalescent patients dated from March to December 2020, before Alpha, Beta and Delta variants emerged in the United States. Each well held approximately 2 million PBMCs cultured in IMDM containing around 5.1% human AB serum and approximately 9.1 IU/ml IL-2, with about 9.4 ug/ml peptide pools added. Half of the culture medium was replaced with fresh IL-2-containing medium on days 3 and 7. Once the cells had been in culture for less than 11 days, the EasySep CD4+ T cell isolation kit was used to isolate CD4+ T cells by negative selection. PBMCs were separated from whole blood using Ficoll-Paque Plus gradient centrifugation and then either used fresh or cryopreserved at -140C. Culture conditions were generally each tested in triplicate wells.

Sequenced material: CD4+ T cells from blood, cultured in vitro, taken after SARS-CoV-2 vaccination. This sequence originates from a human donor who had recovered from COVID-19.

CDR3 reads: CASRNGTTWGYTF. Read as DNA, the sequence is TGTGCCAGCAGGAACGGGACTACCTGGGGCTACACCTTC. The V gene is TRBV6-1 and the J gene is TRBJ1-2; a weak D assignment points to TRBD1 (5 bases agree). The CDR3 numbers 13 residues from cysteine through phenylalanine. The CDR3 DNA has 39 bases and is translated from base 1. Deletion took 6 bases off V and 8 bases off J, with a span of 16 bases between the germline ends. The CDR1 and CDR2 encoded by the germline V gene are MNHNS and SASEGT.